The TCR beta chain described here comes from a study of tumor-infiltrating lymphocytes in primary liver carcinoma. At the level of the study: Tumors, staged T1-T3 N0M0, spanned 4.2 to 10 cm. Broader study findings: A significantly higher top-250-clone fraction was recorded for tumors than for blood (p = 0.039). Relative to tumor region pairs, the tumor-adjacent and tumor-blood pairs showed overlap that was lower.

This CDR3 has 16 residues. CDR1 is SGHAT and CDR2 is FQNNGV in the germline V gene. About this clonotype itself: Its antigen is undetermined. The junction differs from germline at one of its ends, possibly a read error.

Co-extraction yielded RNA and DNA from roughly 20-30 mg of unsorted bulk tissue. TCR beta cDNA came from approximately 0.55 ug total RNA, primed with a constant-region primer. Generation of the TCR beta libraries relied on three nested multiplex PCR rounds using slightly modified ARM-PCR. TRBV1-TRBV30 forward and Cbeta reverse primers drove the first two roughly 10-cycle rounds. TCRdb called the multiplex PCR reads again in MiXCR, with one record for every CDR3 protein. The sample records about 37,000 distinct CDR3 sequences, approximately 71% being singletons. This sequence originates from a middle-aged man with primary liver carcinoma and hepatitis B virus infection. The chain couples TRBV11-2 to TRBJ1-5, with D unclear. Sequenced: tumor-adjacent normal liver tissue. The CDR3 reads CASSLGATGWAQLQHF. The CDR3 DNA is TGCGCCAGCAGCTTAGGAGCCACGGGTTGGGCTCAGCTCCAGCATTTT.